Below are 18 T cell receptor beta chains sequenced from a single sample in a study of blood T cells in healthy people across ages. Primed by a sample-barcoded 5' primer and a J-beta primer mix, a second PCR proceeded for 7 to 11 cycles. MiXCR was run by TCRdb on the 5' RACE reads, yielding one entry per CDR3 protein. The sample yields about 780,000 distinct CDR3 sequences, 20% to 30% seen once. In addition, the sample was reused for a study of T cells of mothers and their children.

What was sequenced was blood. The receptors derive from a boy younger than 18 in good health.

The chain combines TRBV6-1 with TRBJ2-3; the match to TRBD1 covers 9 bases. Germline V lookup: CDR1 MNHNS, CDR2 SASEGT. CDR3 length equals 16 residues. V shed 4 bases, J shed 6 bases, and the junction held 11 bases outside the gene matches. CDR3 DNA: TGTGCCAGCAGTGTGGGGACAGGGAAGTATCCGGATACGCAGTATTTT. As protein: CASSVGTGKYPDTQYF.

This clonotype was seen at least ten times. The chain has TRBV3-1 and TRBJ2-5; no reliable D call. The J call is in doubt because the DNA end fits TRBJ2-1 better. This CDR3 is 11 amino acids long. CDR1 and CDR2 (germline): LGHDT, YNNKEL (reference sequence). The CDR3 protein is CASSQGDEQFF. The CDR3 DNA reads as TGTGCCAGCAGCCAAGGCGATGAGCAGTTCTTC.

The chain uses TRBV2 and TRBJ2-2; D not resolved. The V and J ends lost 3 bases and 2 bases respectively, with 7 bases between them. There are 14 residues in the CDR3. Per the germline V gene, CDR1 is SNHLY and CDR2 is FYNNEI. The CDR3 reads CASSDGSNTGELFF. The CDR3, as DNA: TGTGCCAGCAGTGATGGCAGCAACACCGGGGAGCTGTTTTTT.

This sequence joins TRBV5-1 and TRBJ2-3; 8 nucleotides match TRBD2. This CDR3 is built from 17 residues. With V trimmed by 0 bases and J by 2 bases, 8 bases remained unmatched. CDR1 SGHRS and CDR2 YFSETQ come from the germline V gene. CDR3 loop: CASSLAGTSGFTDTQYF. For the CDR3, the DNA is TGCGCCAGCAGCTTGGCCGGCACTAGCGGCTTCACAGATACGCAGTATTTT.

This clonotype was detected a few times. The J gene is TRBJ1-2, the V gene TRBV7-2; no firm D call. Germline V gene sequence: CDR1 SGHTA, CDR2 FQGNSA. Trimming took off 1 base at V and 6 bases at J, with 12 bases between the two ends. This CDR3 is built from 14 residues. The CDR3 DNA follows: TGTGCCAGCAGCTTAGATGCCGGGAGGGATGGCTACACCTTC. It encodes CASSLDAGRDGYTF.

The chain joins TRBV29-1 to TRBJ1-1; possibly TRBD1 for D (5 bases). Germline V gene lookup returns CDR1 SQVTM and CDR2 ANQGSEA. This CDR3 comprises 14 residues. V lost 7 bases and J 0 bases, leaving 15 bases between the germline ends. CDR3 sequence: CSAVMGQLNTEAFF. The CDR3 DNA is TGCAGCGCCGTCATGGGGCAGCTGAACACTGAAGCTTTCTTT.

V is TRBV10-3 and J is TRBJ1-4; a weak D match, TRBD1 (6 bases). V was cut by 4 bases and J by 7 bases, with 7 bases left in between. The CDR3 totals 12 residues. Germline loops: CDR1 ENHRY, CDR2 SYGVKD. The CDR3 DNA follows: TGTGCCATCAGTGGCAGGGGTGAAAAACTGTTTTTT. Its translation is CAISGRGEKLFF.

The chain carries TRBV10-2 and TRBJ1-5, with D uncertain. CDR3 length: 15 amino acids. The ends were cut back, 3 bases at V and 4 bases at J, with 13 bases in the middle. The germline V gene encodes CDR1 WSHSY and CDR2 SAAADI. The CDR3: CASSEWREWNQPQHF. CDR3 DNA sequence: TGCGCCAGCAGTGAATGGCGTGAGTGGAATCAGCCCCAGCATTTT.

V is TRBV7-3 and J is TRBJ2-7; TRBD2 matches 14 bases. Germline loops: CDR1 SGHTA, CDR2 FQGTGA. This CDR3 is built from 19 residues. Germline trimming cut 0 bases from V and 4 bases from J; bases unmatched to any gene: 11. The CDR3 DNA is TGTGCCAGCAGCTTAACGCCGGGGACTAGCGGGGGCAGGATGTACGAGCAGTACTTC. Its translation is CASSLTPGTSGGRMYEQYF.

The genes are TRBV2 and TRBJ2-7, with D perhaps matching TRBD1 (6 bases). The CDR3 sequence is 14 residues long. V dropped 2 bases and J dropped 2 bases, with 10 bases sitting between them. CDR1 SNHLY and CDR2 FYNNEI come from the germline V gene. CDR3 region: CASSEQGGPYEQYF. The CDR3 DNA reads TGTGCCAGCAGTGAACAAGGGGGACCCTACGAGCAGTACTTC.

This rearrangement joins TRBV14 to TRBJ1-4, with D hard to call. The CDR3 has 15 residues. Deletions cut 1 base from V and 6 bases from J, with 12 bases between. The V gene's germline CDR1 is SGHDN and CDR2 FVKESK. CDR3 sequence: CASSQVTASDEKLFF. The DNA for the CDR3 is TGTGCCAGCAGCCAAGTAACAGCCTCGGATGAAAAACTGTTTTTT.

The genes are TRBV6-1 and TRBJ2-7, with D perhaps TRBD2 (5 bases). The CDR3 runs to 15 residues. Trimming took off 6 bases at V and 0 bases at J, with 15 bases between the two ends. Germline CDR1 reads MNHNS; CDR2 reads SASEGT. Here the CDR3 DNA reads TGTGCCAGCAGGGCGGGCATCATTACCTCCTACGAGCAGTACTTC. It encodes CASRAGIITSYEQYF.

This chain joins TRBV2 and TRBJ2-1; TRBD2 agrees at 7 bases. V lost 5 bases to trimming and J lost 7 bases; unmatched junction nucleotides: 2. Germline CDR1 is SNHLY and CDR2 is FYNNEI. The CDR3 contains 12 residues. CDR3 coding DNA: TGTGCCAGCAGTAGCGGGGCAAATGAGCAGTTCTTC. Translating it yields CASSSGANEQFF. The full variable domain, in which reference TRBV2 and TRBJ2-1 provide the parts outside the CDR3, is EPEVTQTPSHQVTQMGQEVILRCVPISNHLYFYWYRQILGQKVEFLVSFYNNEISEKSEIFDDQFSVERPDGSNFTLKIRSTKLEDSAMYFCASSSGANEQFFGPGTRLTVL.

The CDR3 nucleotides are TGTGCCAGCAGCTTAGCGCCCCGGGACGCCTACGAGCAGTACTTC. It encodes CASSLAPRDAYEQYF. The rearrangement links TRBV7-8 to TRBJ2-7; either TRBD1 or TRBD2 may supply D (5 bases each). The CDR3 has 15 amino acids. Germline lookup yields CDR1 SGHVS and CDR2 FQNEAQ. Trimming removed 0 bases from V and 2 bases from J, with 11 bases in between.

This clonotype was counted only a few times. V usage is TRBV10-3 and J usage is TRBJ1-1, with D unclear. Trimming took 2 bases from V and 5 from J, leaving 12 bases between them. The CDR3 has 14 amino acids. Germline V CDR1 and CDR2: ENHRY, SYGVKD. CDR3 protein: CAISEEGGRTEAFF. The CDR3 coding sequence is TGTGCCATCAGTGAGGAAGGAGGGAGGACTGAAGCTTTCTTT.

J is TRBJ2-3 and V is TRBV12-3 or TRBV12-4, with 14 bases that match TRBD2. The CDR3 loop spans 18 amino acids. J gave up 0 bases and V 6 bases, and 8 bases lay outside the gene matches. CDR3 region: CASSRGTSGSTSTDTQYF. CDR3 sequence (DNA): TGTGCCAGCAGCCGCGGGACTAGCGGGAGTACTAGCACAGATACGCAGTATTTT.

V and J are TRBV21-1 and TRBJ2-7; the tabulated D call, TRBD1, remains unverified against the DNA. TRBV21-1 is shown as a pseudogene. The CDR3 totals 14 residues. CDR3 in amino acids: CASSSGEPSYEQYF. In nucleotides, the CDR3 is TGTGCCAGCAGCTCAGGGGAGCCCTCCTACGAGCAGTACTTC.

Worth noting for this clonotype: Mismatch with germline at one junction end may stem from a read error. The genes are TRBV4-2 and TRBJ2-6; D is perhaps TRBD1 (5 bases). The germline gives CDR1 LGHNA, CDR2 YNFKEQ. This CDR3 is 17 amino acids long. This CDR3 reads CASSQSDGPSGANVLTF. For the CDR3, the DNA is TGTGCCAGCAGCCAAAGCGACGGACCATCTGGGGCCAACGTCCTCACTTTC.